This T cell receptor (beta chain) was obtained from a study of cytomegalovirus exposure and HLA in healthy donors. Vbeta (60) and Jbeta (13) primers were used in the PCR. TCRdb keeps only in-frame clones here, not all; method: immunoSEQ multiplex PCR. The table includes 55,000 to 70,000 clones, 70% to 75% detected once. Concerning this clone itself: As yet, its antigen is unknown.

Germline V lookup: CDR1 LGHNA, CDR2 YSLEER. The CDR3 contains 18 residues. The J segment lost 5 bases and the V segment lost 0 bases, leaving 11 bases of the junction unmatched. Study results and limitations: The study listed some 160 cytomegalovirus-associated TCR beta chains. As a later analysis revealed, the rate of TCR association differed by HLA locus, with DRB1 most and HLA-C fewest. Researchers had no immune exposure information except CMV serostatus available.

The sample taken for sequencing was PBMCs. The chain has TRBV4-3 and TRBJ2-2; TRBD1 agrees at 8 bases. The receptor's source is a young woman in good health and CMV-seronegative. CDR3 in DNA: TGCGCCAGCAGCCAAGAGGGGCCGGACAGGGTCTTGACCGGGGAGCTGTTTTTT. Encoded protein: CASSQEGPDRVLTGELFF.